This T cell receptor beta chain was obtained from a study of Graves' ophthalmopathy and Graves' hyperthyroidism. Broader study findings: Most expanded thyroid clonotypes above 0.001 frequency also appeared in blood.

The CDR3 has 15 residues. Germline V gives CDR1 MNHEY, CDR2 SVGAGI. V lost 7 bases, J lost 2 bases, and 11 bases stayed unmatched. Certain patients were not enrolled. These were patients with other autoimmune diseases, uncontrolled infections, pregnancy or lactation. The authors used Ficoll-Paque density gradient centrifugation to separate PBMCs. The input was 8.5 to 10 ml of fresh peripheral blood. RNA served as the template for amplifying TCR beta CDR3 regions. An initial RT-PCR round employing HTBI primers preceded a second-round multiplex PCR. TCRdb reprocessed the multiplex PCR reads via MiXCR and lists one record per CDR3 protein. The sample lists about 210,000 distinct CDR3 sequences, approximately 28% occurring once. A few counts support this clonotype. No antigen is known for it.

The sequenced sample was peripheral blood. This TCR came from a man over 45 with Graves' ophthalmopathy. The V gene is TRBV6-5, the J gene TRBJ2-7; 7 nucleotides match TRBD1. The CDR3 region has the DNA TGTGCCAGCATAAGGACCACAGGGGTGCCCTACGAGCAGTACTTC. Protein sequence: CASIRTTGVPYEQYF.